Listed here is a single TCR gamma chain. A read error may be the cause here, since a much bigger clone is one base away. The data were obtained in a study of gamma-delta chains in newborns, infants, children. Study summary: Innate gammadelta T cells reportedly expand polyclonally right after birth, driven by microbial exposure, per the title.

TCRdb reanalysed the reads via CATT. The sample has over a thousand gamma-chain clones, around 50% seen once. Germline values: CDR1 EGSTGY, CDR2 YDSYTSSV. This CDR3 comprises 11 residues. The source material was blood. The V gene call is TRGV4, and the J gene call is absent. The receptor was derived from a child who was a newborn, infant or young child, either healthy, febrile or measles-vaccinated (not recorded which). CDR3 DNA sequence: TGTGCCACCTGGGATGGGAATAAGGGGCTCTTT. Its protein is CATWDGNKGLF.